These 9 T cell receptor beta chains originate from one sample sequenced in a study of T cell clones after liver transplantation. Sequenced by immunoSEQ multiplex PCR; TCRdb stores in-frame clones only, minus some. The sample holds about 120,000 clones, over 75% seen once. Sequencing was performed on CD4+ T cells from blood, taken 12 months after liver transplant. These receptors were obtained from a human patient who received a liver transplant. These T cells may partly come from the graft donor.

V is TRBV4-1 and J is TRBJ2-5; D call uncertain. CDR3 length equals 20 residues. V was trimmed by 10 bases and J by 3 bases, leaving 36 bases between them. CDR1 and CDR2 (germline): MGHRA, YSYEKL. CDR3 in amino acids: CATPQQPRPKSDPPEETQYF. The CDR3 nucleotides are TGCGCCACACCCCAGCAGCCAAGACCGAAGAGCGATCCACCCGAAGAGACCCAGTACTTC.

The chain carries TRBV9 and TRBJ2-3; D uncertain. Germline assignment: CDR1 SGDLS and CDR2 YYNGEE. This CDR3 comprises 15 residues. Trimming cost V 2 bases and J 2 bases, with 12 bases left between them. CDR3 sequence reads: CASSVGNPLTDTQYF. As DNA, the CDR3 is TGTGCCAGCAGCGTCGGCAACCCACTCACAGATACGCAGTATTTT.

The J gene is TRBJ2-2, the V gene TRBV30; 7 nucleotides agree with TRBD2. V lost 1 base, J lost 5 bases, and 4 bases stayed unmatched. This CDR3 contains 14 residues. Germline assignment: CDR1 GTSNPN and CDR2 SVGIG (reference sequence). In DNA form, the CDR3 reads TGTGCCTGGAGTGGGGACTATTTAACCGGGGAGCTGTTTTTT. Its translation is CAWSGDYLTGELFF.

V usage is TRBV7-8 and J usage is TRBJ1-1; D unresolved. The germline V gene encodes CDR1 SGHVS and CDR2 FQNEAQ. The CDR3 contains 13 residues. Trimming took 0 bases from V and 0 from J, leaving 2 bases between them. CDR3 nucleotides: TGTGCCAGCAGCTTAGCGCTGAACACTGAAGCTTTCTTT. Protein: CASSLALNTEAFF.

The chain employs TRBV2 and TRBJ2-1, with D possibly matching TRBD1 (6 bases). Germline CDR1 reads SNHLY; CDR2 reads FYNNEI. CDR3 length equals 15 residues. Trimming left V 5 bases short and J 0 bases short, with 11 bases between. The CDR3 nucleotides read TGTGCCAGCAGTAGGGACACACTCTCCTACAATGAGCAGTTCTTC. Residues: CASSRDTLSYNEQFF.

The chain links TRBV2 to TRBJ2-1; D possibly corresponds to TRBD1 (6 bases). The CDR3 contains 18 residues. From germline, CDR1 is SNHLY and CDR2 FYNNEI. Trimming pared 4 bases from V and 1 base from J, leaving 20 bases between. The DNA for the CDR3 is TGTGCCAGCAGTGCAGAATCCCAGGGGTTTAGGTCCTACAATGAGCAGTTCTTC. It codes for CASSAESQGFRSYNEQFF. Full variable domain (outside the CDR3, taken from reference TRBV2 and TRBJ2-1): EPEVTQTPSHQVTQMGQEVILRCVPISNHLYFYWYRQILGQKVEFLVSFYNNEISEKSEIFDDQFSVERPDGSNFTLKIRSTKLEDSAMYFCASSAESQGFRSYNEQFFGPGTRLTVL.

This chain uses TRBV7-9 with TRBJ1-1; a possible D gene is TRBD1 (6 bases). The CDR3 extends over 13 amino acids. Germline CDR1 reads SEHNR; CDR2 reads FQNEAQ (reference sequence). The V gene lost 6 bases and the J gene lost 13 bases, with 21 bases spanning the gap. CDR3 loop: CASSWGPSPIIFF. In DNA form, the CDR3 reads TGTGCCAGCAGTTGGGGGCCGTCCCCAATTATTTTCTTT.

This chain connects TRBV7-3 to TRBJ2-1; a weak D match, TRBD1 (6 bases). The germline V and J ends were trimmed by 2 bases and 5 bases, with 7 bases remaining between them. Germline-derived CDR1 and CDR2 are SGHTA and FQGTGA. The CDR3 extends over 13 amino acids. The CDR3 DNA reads TGTGCCAGCAGCTTAGGACAGAACAATGAGCAGTTCTTC. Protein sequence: CASSLGQNNEQFF. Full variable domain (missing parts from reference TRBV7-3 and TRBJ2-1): GAGVSQTPSNKVTEKGKYVELRCDPISGHTALYWYRQSLGQGPEFLIYFQGTGAADDSGLPNDRFFAVRPEGSVSTLKIQRTERGDSAVYLCASSLGQNNEQFFGPGTRLTVL.

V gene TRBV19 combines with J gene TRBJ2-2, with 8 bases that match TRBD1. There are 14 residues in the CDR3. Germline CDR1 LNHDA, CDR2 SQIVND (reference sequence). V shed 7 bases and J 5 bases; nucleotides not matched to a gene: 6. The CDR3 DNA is TGTGCCAGTACTGGCAGGGGGCCAACCGGGGAGCTGTTTTTT. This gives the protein CASTGRGPTGELFF.